These T cell receptor beta chains were read from a single sample in a study of T cell repertoires in cytomegalovirus infection. The antigens for these receptors are not known. TCRdb passed the reads through MiXCR, listing each CDR3 protein once. The profile shows 650,000 to 900,000 distinct CDR3 sequences, 25% to 35% of them singletons. The material was cultured CD8+ T cells from PBMCs, obtained from culture after CMV antigen stimulation. Source of these receptors: a human donor in good health (CMV status not recorded). Some clones in this sample may be carry-over from other donors' samples. Both conserved end residues are part of each CDR3. A D gene is named only where the DNA matches it firmly. Rows may omit the clone size; those that give it use once, few, many or a size class.

>TRBD1|TRBJ1-2|few|TRBV20-1
CSATGTENYGYTF
TGCAGTGCAACCGGGACAGAAAACTATGGCTACACCTTC
>TRBD1|TRBJ1-1|NA|TRBV6-1
CASSKARDREFTEAFF
TGTGCCAGCAGTAAGGCCCGGGACAGGGAATTTACTGAAGCTTTCTTT
>TRBD1|TRBJ1-1|NA|TRBV11-1
CASSRTGGETEAFF
TGTGCCAGCAGCCGGACAGGGGGAGAAACTGAAGCTTTCTTT
>NA|TRBJ2-1|NA|TRBV7-9
CASSLDRYNYYNEQFF
TGTGCCAGCAGCTTAGATCGGTACAATTACTACAATGAGCAGTTCTTC
>NA|TRBJ2-1|few|TRBV28
CASSLGKDKTGNEQFF
TGTGCCAGCAGTTTGGGCAAAGACAAAACGGGCAATGAGCAGTTCTTC
>TRBD1|TRBJ2-3|few|TRBV7-6
CASSLAPGQGSSDTQYF
TGTGCCAGCAGCTTAGCCCCGGGACAGGGTTCTTCAGATACGCAGTATTTT
>TRBD1|TRBJ1-2|many|TRBV7-8
CASSPTGGFPNYGYTF
TGTGCCAGCAGTCCGACAGGGGGGTTTCCTAACTATGGCTACACCTTC
>TRBD2|TRBJ2-2|NA|TRBV20-1
CSASPTSSDTGELFF
TGCAGTGCTAGCCCGACTAGCTCTGACACCGGGGAGCTGTTTTTT
>NA|TRBJ1-5|NA|TRBV4-1
CASSQGLFVNQPQHF
TGCGCCAGCAGCCAAGGACTGTTTGTTAATCAGCCCCAGCATTTT
>NA|TRBJ2-5|few|TRBV12-3/TRBV12-4
CASSFRSNQETQYF
TGTGCCAGCAGTTTCCGGTCCAACCAAGAGACCCAGTACTTC
>NA|TRBJ2-1|few|TRBV7-9
CASSSVGFF
TGTGCCAGCAGCTCAGTGGGGTTCTTC
>NA|TRBJ1-2|many|TRBV7-9
CASSGLRDTRGGYTF
TGTGCCAGCAGTGGCCTCAGGGACACCCGGGGAGGCTACACCTTC
>NA|TRBJ2-1|NA|TRBV28
CASTKGGTEKDEQFF
TGTGCCAGCACCAAAGGAGGGACTGAGAAGGATGAGCAGTTCTTC
>NA|TRBJ1-5|NA|TRBV20-1
CSARRRGNQPQHF
TGCAGTGCTAGAAGACGGGGGAATCAGCCCCAGCATTTT
>NA|TRBJ1-3|NA|TRBV7-9
CASSTRQRSGNTIYF
TGTGCCAGCAGCACCCGACAGCGCTCTGGAAACACCATATATTTT